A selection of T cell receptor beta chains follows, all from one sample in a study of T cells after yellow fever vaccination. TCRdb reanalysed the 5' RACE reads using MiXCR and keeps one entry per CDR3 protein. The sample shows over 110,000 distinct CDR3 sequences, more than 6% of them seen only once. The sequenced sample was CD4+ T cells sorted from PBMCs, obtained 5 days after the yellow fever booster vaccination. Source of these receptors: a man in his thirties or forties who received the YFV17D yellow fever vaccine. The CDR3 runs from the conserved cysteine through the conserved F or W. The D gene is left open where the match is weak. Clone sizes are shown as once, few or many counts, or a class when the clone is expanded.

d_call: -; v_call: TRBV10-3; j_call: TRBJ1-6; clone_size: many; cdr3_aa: CAISDGLLSPLHF; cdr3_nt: TGTGCCATCAGTGACGGACTCCTCTCACCCCTCCACTTT
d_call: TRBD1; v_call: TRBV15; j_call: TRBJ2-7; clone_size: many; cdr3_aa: CATSRPGQGTYEQYF; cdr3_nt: TGTGCCACCAGCAGACCGGGACAGGGTACCTACGAGCAGTACTTC
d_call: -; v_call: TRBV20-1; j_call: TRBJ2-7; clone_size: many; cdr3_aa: CSVDRVSSYEQYF; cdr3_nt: TGCAGTGTTGACCGGGTGAGCTCCTACGAGCAGTACTTC
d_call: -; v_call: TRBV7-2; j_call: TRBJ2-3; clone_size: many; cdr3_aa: CASSLGGARLDTQYF; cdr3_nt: TGTGCCAGCAGCTTAGGGGGCGCCAGGTTAGATACGCAGTATTTT
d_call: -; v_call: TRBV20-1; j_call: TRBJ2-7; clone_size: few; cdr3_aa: CSARLQAREQYF; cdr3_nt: TGCAGTGCTAGACTGCAGGCCCGGGAGCAGTACTTC
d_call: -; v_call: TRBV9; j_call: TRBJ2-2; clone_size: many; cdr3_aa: CASSVDPGPNTGELFF; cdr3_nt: TGTGCCAGCAGCGTAGACCCAGGGCCCAACACCGGGGAGCTGTTTTTT
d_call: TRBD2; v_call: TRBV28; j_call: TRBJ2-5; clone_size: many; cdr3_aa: CASSLGGLAGSVGTQYF; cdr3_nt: TGTGCCAGCAGTTTGGGAGGTCTAGCGGGTTCCGTGGGGACCCAGTACTTC
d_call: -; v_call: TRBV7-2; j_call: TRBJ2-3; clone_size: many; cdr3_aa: CASGNSGGILDTQYF; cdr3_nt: TGTGCCAGCGGGAACTCGGGCGGGATTCTAGATACGCAGTATTTT
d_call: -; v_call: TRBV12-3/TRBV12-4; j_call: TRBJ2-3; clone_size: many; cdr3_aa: CASLTRADGTDTQYF; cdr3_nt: TGTGCCAGCTTGACACGGGCGGATGGCACAGATACGCAGTATTTT
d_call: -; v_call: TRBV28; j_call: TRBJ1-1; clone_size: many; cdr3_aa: CASSFTPAGPDTEAFF; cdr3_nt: TGTGCCAGCAGTTTTACCCCAGCAGGCCCGGACACTGAAGCTTTCTTT
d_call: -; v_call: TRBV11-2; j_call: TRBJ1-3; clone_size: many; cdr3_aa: CASRNTDTGNTIYF; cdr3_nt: TGTGCCAGCAGGAACACGGACACTGGAAACACCATATATTTT
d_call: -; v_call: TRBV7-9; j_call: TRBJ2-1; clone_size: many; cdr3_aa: CASSLSPPGINEQFF; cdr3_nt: TGTGCCAGCAGCTTAAGCCCCCCAGGGATCAATGAGCAGTTCTTC
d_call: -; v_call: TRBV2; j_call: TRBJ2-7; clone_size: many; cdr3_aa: CASSEPYYEQYF; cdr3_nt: TGTGCCAGCAGTGAACCTTACTACGAGCAGTACTTC
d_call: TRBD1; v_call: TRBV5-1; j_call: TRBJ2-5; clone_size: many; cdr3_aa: CASSVTTGGWETQYF; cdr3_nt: TGCGCCAGCAGCGTGACGACAGGGGGCTGGGAGACCCAGTACTTC
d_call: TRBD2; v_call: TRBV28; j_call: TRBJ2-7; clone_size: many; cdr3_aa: CASIASGSFEQYF; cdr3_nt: TGTGCCAGCATTGCTAGCGGGAGTTTCGAGCAGTACTTC
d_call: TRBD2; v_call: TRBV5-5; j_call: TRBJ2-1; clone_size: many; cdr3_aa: CASSRLLASDEQFF; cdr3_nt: TGTGCCAGCAGCCGTCTACTAGCGTCGGATGAGCAGTTCTTC
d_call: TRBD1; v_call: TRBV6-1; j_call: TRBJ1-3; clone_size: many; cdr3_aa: CASSPTGVQGNTIYF; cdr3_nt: TGTGCCAGCAGCCCTACAGGGGTCCAGGGAAACACCATATATTTT